This TCR beta chain was captured in a study of T cell responses to AZD1222 COVID-19 vaccine. The overall study: Pooling was applied to second doses at about 4 or about 12 weeks.

In regard to this clone: Its matching antigen is unknown.

Trimming at V came to 2 bases and at J to 5 bases, leaving 7 bases not matched to a gene. The CDR3 consists of 16 residues. The germline CDR1 and CDR2 sequences are SGHTA and FQGTGA. General study results and limits: Repertoire sampling happened only post peak T cell response.

Using immunoSEQ multiplex PCR, the repertoire was profiled, and TCRdb retains in-frame clones only, with some absent. This repertoire shows around 100,000 clones, about 87% found once; its top ten account for about 1.8%. The chain links TRBV7-3 to TRBJ2-3; 10 nucleotides line up with TRBD2. The material sequenced was peripheral blood, taken on day 0 of AZD1222 vaccination. This receptor was taken from an adult in good health. Here the CDR3 reads CASSLQVVAGGDTQYF. CDR3 bases: TGTGCCAGCAGCTTACAAGTGGTAGCGGGAGGAGATACGCAGTATTTT.